A single sample gave rise to the 30 T cell receptor beta chains below, sequenced in a study of T cell responses to AZD1222 COVID-19 vaccine. Sequencing was performed with immunoSEQ multiplex PCR; in TCRdb, only in-frame clones are kept and a portion is missing. The table shows about 160,000 clones, with almost 90% occurring only once. This sample comprised peripheral blood, obtained on day 0 of AZD1222 vaccination. These receptors originate from an adult in good health.

The chain joins TRBV12-3 or TRBV12-4 to TRBJ1-6; D uncertain. Trimming removed 2 bases from V and 8 bases from J, with 7 bases in between. The CDR3 extends over 13 amino acids. CDR3 nucleotide sequence: TGTGCCAGCAGTTTAAAGAGATATTCACCCCTCCACTTT. It is translated as CASSLKRYSPLHF.

This chain joins TRBV29-1 and TRBJ2-7; 7 bases match TRBD1. J gave up 6 bases and V 7 bases, and 9 bases lay outside the gene matches. The CDR3 contains 12 residues. CDR1 SQVTM and CDR2 ANQGSEA come from the germline V gene. CDR3 nucleotide sequence: TGCAGCGCCCCCGGGACAGACCTCGAGCAGTACTTC. Protein: CSAPGTDLEQYF.

The rearrangement links TRBV4-1 to TRBJ1-4; D is undetermined. Germline V gene sequence: CDR1 MGHRA, CDR2 YSYEKL. This CDR3 is built from 14 residues. The ends were cut back, 2 bases at V and 5 bases at J, with 9 bases in the middle. CDR3 in DNA: TGCGCCAGCAGCCAACCGGACTTAAATGAAAAACTGTTTTTT. Its protein is CASSQPDLNEKLFF.

The CDR3 is CASSTRWGRTDTQYF. DNA for the CDR3: TGTGCCAGCAGTACAAGATGGGGGCGAACAGATACGCAGTATTTT. This chain connects TRBV6-5 to TRBJ2-3, with a tentative D call TRBD1 (6 bases). The V gene's germline CDR1 is MNHEY and CDR2 SVGAGI. Trimming shortened V by 5 bases and J by 3 bases, and 15 bases separated the two germline ends. This CDR3 is built from 15 residues.

This clone was counted between two and nine times. The V and J genes are TRBV19 and TRBJ2-2, with 9 positions matching TRBD2. V lost 4 bases and J lost 4; bases outside the gene matches: 7. Germline loops: CDR1 LNHDA, CDR2 SQIVND (reference sequence). This CDR3 has 16 residues. The CDR3 here is CASSTQGGRATGELFF. In nucleotides, the CDR3 is TGTGCCAGTAGTACACAGGGCGGGAGGGCCACCGGGGAGCTGTTTTTT.

This clone appeared a single time. The V call is TRBV5-1, the J call TRBJ1-1, with TRBD1 identical over 9 bases. Germline V gene sequence: CDR1 SGHRS, CDR2 YFSETQ. CDR3 size: 15 residues. V shed 4 bases and J 1 base; nucleotides not matched to a gene: 5. The CDR3 DNA sequence: TGCGCCAGCAGCCTCCTGGGACAGGGGAACACTGAAGCTTTCTTT. Protein: CASSLLGQGNTEAFF.

This chain joins TRBV18 and TRBJ1-6; tentative D call: TRBD1 (5 bases). This CDR3 comprises 14 residues. Germline assignment: CDR1 KGHSH and CDR2 LQKENI. V was trimmed by 5 bases and J by 10 bases, leaving 15 bases between them. The CDR3: CASSIGQEGSPLHF. The CDR3 region has the DNA TGTGCCAGCTCAATCGGACAAGAGGGGTCACCCCTCCACTTT.

This clone was recorded a few times. The chain employs TRBV4-2 and TRBJ1-1; D remains unclear. Germline lookup yields CDR1 LGHNA and CDR2 YNFKEQ. The CDR3 has 15 residues. Between the trimmed V and J ends, which lost 0 bases and 1 base, there was a span of 9 bases. CDR3 protein: CASSQDAHPNTEAFF. For the CDR3, the DNA is TGTGCCAGCAGCCAAGATGCACACCCGAACACTGAAGCTTTCTTT.

The rearrangement links TRBV19 to TRBJ1-1, with 7 bases aligning to TRBD1. The CDR3 runs to 15 residues. CDR1 is LNHDA and CDR2 is SQIVND in the germline V gene (reference sequence). The trim removed 1 base at V and 4 bases at J, leaving 6 bases unmatched. The DNA for the CDR3 is TGTGCCAGTAGTATAGGGAGGGGGCGGGCCACTGAAGCTTTCTTT. Its translation is CASSIGRGRATEAFF.

The V and J genes are TRBV4-3 and TRBJ1-2; 7 bases agree with TRBD1. J was trimmed by 6 bases and V by 4 bases; bases with no gene match: 5. Germline V lookup: CDR1 LGHNA, CDR2 YSLEER. This CDR3 is 13 amino acids long. The CDR3 nucleotides are TGCGCCAGCAGCCCCGGGACAGAGGATGGCTACACCTTC. This sequence encodes CASSPGTEDGYTF.

The chain employs TRBV6-5 and TRBJ1-2; D perhaps matches TRBD1 (5 bases). V was cut by 7 bases and J by 4 bases, with 13 bases left in between. This CDR3 region has 13 residues. Germline CDR1 and CDR2: MNHEY and SVGAGI. The DNA of the CDR3 is TGTGCCAGCACCTCAGGGATCCTCTATGGCTACACCTTC. This gives the protein CASTSGILYGYTF.

The chain uses TRBV11-2 and TRBJ1-5, with no clear D. The germline V gene encodes CDR1 SGHAT and CDR2 FQNNGV. Trimming took off 0 bases at V and 7 bases at J, with 7 bases between the two ends. There are 13 residues in the CDR3. CDR3 coding DNA: TGTGCCAGCAGCTTAGATCCGGCCCAGCCCCAGCATTTT. Protein: CASSLDPAQPQHF.

The chain combines TRBV29-1 with TRBJ2-7; TRBD1 or TRBD2 may be the D gene (5 bases each). The CDR3 covers 13 residues. V was cut by 6 bases and J by 6 bases, with 18 bases left in between. Germline assignment: CDR1 SQVTM and CDR2 ANQGSEA. CDR3 DNA sequence: TGCAGCGTAGGGACCGCCGCCGCAGGCGAGCAGTACTTC. Its protein is CSVGTAAAGEQYF.

The chain links TRBV6-1 to TRBJ1-2; TRBD1 agrees at 9 bases. J gave up 5 bases and V 3 bases, and 4 bases lay outside the gene matches. The CDR3 is made up of 14 amino acids. Germline V gives CDR1 MNHNS, CDR2 SASEGT. CDR3 amino acids: CASSDRDRDYGYTF. Here the CDR3 DNA reads TGTGCCAGCAGTGACCGGGACAGGGATTATGGCTACACCTTC.

V gene TRBV7-2 combines with J gene TRBJ1-2; 11 nucleotides line up with TRBD1. The CDR3 has 14 residues. The trim removed 4 bases at V and 4 bases at J, leaving 2 bases unmatched. CDR1 and CDR2 from the germline V gene are SGHTA and FQGNSA. The CDR3 region is CASSSGTGGYGYTF. In DNA form, the CDR3 reads TGTGCCAGCAGCTCCGGGACAGGGGGCTATGGCTACACCTTC.

V usage is TRBV6-2 or TRBV6-3 and J usage is TRBJ1-4, with TRBD1 identical over 8 bases. Trimming took 6 bases from V and 4 from J; bases not matched to a gene: 4. The CDR3 extends over 14 amino acids. Germline V lookup: CDR1 MNHEY, CDR2 SVGEGT. CDR3 protein: CASSGTGVNEKLFF. The CDR3, as DNA: TGTGCCAGCAGCGGGACAGGTGTTAATGAAAAACTGTTTTTT.

In its sample, this clone was seen once. V gene TRBV19 combines with J gene TRBJ1-4; 10 bases line up with TRBD1. The CDR3 covers 15 residues. The V gene's germline CDR1 is LNHDA and CDR2 SQIVND (reference sequence). V trimming: 6 bases; J trimming: 3 bases; junction bases outside the gene matches: 4. The CDR3 DNA sequence: TGTGCCAGTAGCGCCGGACAGGGGGCTAATGAAAAACTGTTTTTT. Its protein is CASSAGQGANEKLFF. Combining the CDR3 with reference TRBV19 and TRBJ1-4 gives the whole variable domain DGGITQSPKYLFRKEGQNVTLSCEQNLNHDAMYWYRQDPGQGLRLIYYSQIVNDFQKGDIAEGYSVSREKKESFPLTVTSAQKNPTAFYLCASSAGQGANEKLFFGSGTQLSVL.

Turning to this clone: This sample includes further DNA sequences coding for the same CDR3. The chain recombines TRBV28 with TRBJ1-2; no definite D call. Germline V lookup: CDR1 MDHEN, CDR2 SYDVKM. The CDR3 runs to 12 residues. V was cut by 2 bases and J by 2 bases, with 3 bases left in between. CDR3 nucleotides: TGTGCCAGCAGTTTACGAAACTATGGCTACACCTTC. Translated: CASSLRNYGYTF.

The genes are TRBV7-2 and TRBJ1-5, with no clear D. Trimming cost V 1 base and J 4 bases, with 14 bases left between them. Germline-derived CDR1 and CDR2 are SGHTA and FQGNSA. The CDR3 totals 16 residues. CDR3 DNA: TGTGCCAGCAGCTTAGTAAGCTCCGGATTAAATCAGCCCCAGCATTTT. Translating it yields CASSLVSSGLNQPQHF.

The chain links TRBV24-1 to TRBJ1-2; no firm D call. V dropped 4 bases and J dropped 7 bases, with 15 bases sitting between them. This CDR3 is built from 14 residues. CDR1 is KGHDR, CDR2 SFDVKD, per germline. The CDR3 loop is CATSDATPRSGYTF. The CDR3 bases are TGTGCCACCAGTGACGCTACTCCTCGGAGTGGCTACACCTTC.

V usage is TRBV6-5 and J usage is TRBJ1-2, with D hard to call. This CDR3 has 13 amino acids. Germline V gene lookup returns CDR1 MNHEY and CDR2 SVGAGI. Trimming cost V 2 bases and J 8 bases, with 12 bases left between them. CDR3: CASSYTRVQGYTF. Here the CDR3 DNA reads TGTGCCAGCAGTTACACCCGGGTCCAGGGCTACACCTTC.

This clone was detected a few times. The chain links TRBV28 to TRBJ1-4; a possible D gene is TRBD1 (6 bases). Germline assignment: CDR1 MDHEN and CDR2 SYDVKM. The CDR3 extends over 16 amino acids. The V end was cut by 2 bases, the J end by 7 bases, with 17 bases between. DNA of the CDR3: TGTGCCAGCAGTTTAGTTGGACCAGGGGACGCTGAAAAACTGTTTTTT. Translation: CASSLVGPGDAEKLFF.

The chain carries TRBV28 and TRBJ1-1, with D maybe TRBD1 (5 bases). The germline V and J ends were trimmed by 5 bases and 0 bases, with 10 bases remaining between them. The V gene's germline CDR1 is MDHEN and CDR2 SYDVKM. CDR3 size: 14 residues. CDR3 DNA: TGTGCCAGCAGTGGGGACGGATTGAACACTGAAGCTTTCTTT. Residues: CASSGDGLNTEAFF.

The V gene is TRBV7-9, the J gene TRBJ1-5; perhaps TRBD1 as D (6 bases). In germline, CDR1 is SEHNR, CDR2 FQNEAQ (reference sequence). The CDR3 is made up of 15 amino acids. Trimming cost V 0 bases and J 5 bases, with 11 bases left between them. CDR3 in amino acids: CASSLAWDTDQPQHF. As DNA, the CDR3 is TGTGCCAGCAGCTTAGCTTGGGACACCGATCAGCCCCAGCATTTT.

V and J are TRBV30 and TRBJ2-6, with D perhaps TRBD1 (6 bases). Germline V gene data show CDR1 as GTSNPN and CDR2 as SVGIG (reference sequence). This CDR3 is 13 amino acids long. The CDR3 is CASQGSGANVLTF. The CDR3 nucleotides are TGTGCTTCACAGGGATCGGGGGCCAACGTCCTGACTTTC.

This chain connects TRBV19 to TRBJ1-1; the D gene is possibly TRBD1 (5 bases). CDR1 is LNHDA, CDR2 SQIVND, per germline (reference sequence). V dropped 3 bases and J dropped 1 base, with 15 bases sitting between them. This CDR3 spans 16 amino acids. This CDR3 reads CASSIGQGNWNTEAFF. In nucleotides, the CDR3 is TGTGCCAGTAGTATCGGCCAGGGCAATTGGAACACTGAAGCTTTCTTT.

V usage is TRBV28 and J usage is TRBJ2-4; the match to TRBD1 covers 9 bases. V lost 7 bases, J lost 2 bases, and 9 bases stayed unmatched. The germline V gene has CDR1 MDHEN and CDR2 SYDVKM. CDR3 size: 16 residues. CDR3 amino acids: CASNHGTGRTKNIQYF. Here the CDR3 DNA reads TGTGCCAGCAACCACGGGACAGGGAGAACCAAAAACATTCAGTACTTC.

The chain employs TRBV30 and TRBJ1-5; possible D gene TRBD1, 5 bases. Germline V CDR1 and CDR2: GTSNPN, SVGIG (reference sequence). The V end lost 1 base, the J end lost 9 bases, and 10 bases lay between the germline ends. CDR3 size: 12 residues. The CDR3 DNA is TGTGCCTGGAGTGGGTACGGGGGGCCCCAGCATTTT. Protein sequence: CAWSGYGGPQHF.

V and J are TRBV9 and TRBJ2-1; D ambiguous. This CDR3 spans 10 amino acids. The V gene lost 6 bases and the J gene lost 10 bases, with 8 bases spanning the gap. Germline V lookup: CDR1 SGDLS, CDR2 YYNGEE. Written as DNA, the CDR3 is TGTGCCAGCACCCCTCGCGAGCAGTTCTTC. Its protein is CASTPREQFF.

The chain links TRBV7-2 to TRBJ2-5; no clear D. Germline V gives CDR1 SGHTA, CDR2 FQGNSA. The CDR3 is 14 amino acids. With 1 base removed from V and 3 bases from J, the gap between germline ends came to 9 bases. CDR3 bases: TGTGCCAGCAGCTTAGTCCCACAGAAAGAGACCCAGTACTTC. Amino acid sequence: CASSLVPQKETQYF.